This T cell receptor beta chain emerged from a study of shared clonotypes between healthy human individuals. On the study more broadly: Donors were a couple of women and a few men aged 18 to 49.

The assay was immunoSEQ multiplex PCR, and TCRdb's table has in-frame clones only and misses some. The sample includes roughly 330,000 clones, around 67% of them seen just once. The CDR3 totals 14 residues. Trimming took 4 bases from V and 1 from J, leaving 11 bases between them. Germline CDR1 SGHNT, CDR2 YYREEE (reference sequence). The source is a man aged 25-45 years in good health. The source material was memory CD4+ T cells sorted from blood. The subset denotes: CD45RA-negative fraction. The J gene is TRBJ1-1, the V gene TRBV5-4; D ambiguous. The DNA for the CDR3 is TGTGCCAGCAGCGGTGGACGGCCGAACACTGAAGCTTTCTTT. It is translated as CASSGGRPNTEAFF.